This entry concerns a single TCR beta chain. Antigen: not known. The protocol was immunoSEQ multiplex PCR, while the TCRdb copy is restricted to in-frame clones and leaves out a portion. This table has some 30,000 clones, roughly 83% appearing once. The source of the sample is a study of OX40 agonist ivuxolimab in advanced cancers. Study-wide points: Certain nonresponders additionally had low normalized T-cell clonal expansion. Dosing at 0.1 to 3.0 mg/kg was accompanied by clonal expansion of CD4+ and CD8+ blood T cells by week 6.

Drawing of blood for sampling happened at baseline, at cycle 4 day 1, and at cycle 7 day 1. CDR3 length: 12 amino acids. Per the germline V gene, CDR1 is SGDLS and CDR2 is YYNGEE. V lost 3 bases and J lost 7, with 8 bases in between. Sample: CD4+ or CD8+ T cells sorted from blood, taken in a trial of the OX40 agonist ivuxolimab. The chain combines TRBV9 with TRBJ2-1; D perhaps matches TRBD2 (5 bases). This TCR was recovered from an adult with an advanced solid tumor such as melanoma, head and neck, liver or kidney cancer. The CDR3 spells CASSEEENEQFF. The CDR3 nucleotides are TGTGCCAGCAGCGAGGAGGAAAATGAGCAGTTCTTC.